The T cell receptor (beta chain) under discussion was sequenced for a study of vaccination and CD4 T cells after COVID-19. An Oncomine TCR Beta short-read assay was used to sequence the DNA from cultured CD4+ T cells. TCRdb fed the PCR reads into MiXCR, producing one record per CDR3 protein. The sample has more than 20,000 distinct CDR3 sequences, 66% seen once. From germline, CDR1 is DFQATT and CDR2 SNEGSKA (reference sequence). V was pared by 2 bases and J by 2 bases, with 5 bases of the junction left unmatched. The CDR3 is 15 residues long. Treatment in this sample: approximately nine-day PBMC culture with coronavirus spike peptide pools or control peptides (ViraFEST assay). Notes on this clonotype: The antigen is undetermined.

The chain recombines TRBV20-1 with TRBJ2-1; 8 bases line up with TRBD2. This receptor was taken from a human donor who had recovered from COVID-19. The sequenced sample consisted of CD4+ T cells from blood, cultured in vitro. CDR3 sequence reads: CSARIAGHTYNEQFF. CDR3 DNA: TGCAGTGCTAGAATAGCGGGACATACCTACAATGAGCAGTTCTTC.